This T cell receptor (beta chain) came from a study of T cell changes during pregnancy in multiple sclerosis. Repertoires were generated with immunoSEQ multiplex PCR, while TCRdb's copy carries only in-frame clones and drops some. Here the sample spans 50,000 to 75,000 clones, roughly 92% being singletons. This clonotype originated in a female donor in good health, enrolled as a control in a pregnancy study. Sequencing used peripheral blood, obtained in the third trimester of pregnancy.

The CDR3 region is CAISDAAKDEKLFF. CDR3 nucleotides: TGTGCCATCAGTGACGCGGCAAAGGATGAAAAACTGTTTTTT. The chain carries TRBV10-3 and TRBJ1-4; D gene ambiguous. V shed 3 bases and J shed 6 bases, with 11 bases lying between them. This CDR3 spans 14 amino acids. Germline-derived CDR1 and CDR2 are ENHRY and SYGVKD.